This T cell receptor (beta chain) is from a study of T cells in Graves' hyperthyroidism and ophthalmopathy. TCR beta CDR3 regions were amplified from RNA. In the first-round RT-PCR of the TCR CDR3, the HTBI primer set was used. From the multiplex PCR reads, TCRdb called clonotypes with MiXCR, one entry per CDR3 protein. There are hundreds of thousands of distinct CDR3 sequences in the sample; 25% occur only once, and around 79% lies in the top ten. The sample holds many counts of this clonotype. Its target is unknown. Study outcomes and limitations: Prediction of ophthalmopathy progression came a median 6.5 months pre-onset.

Stable Graves' hyperthyroidism denoted no ophthalmopathy progression over 18 months. Lactation, pregnancy, other autoimmune disease or uncontrolled infection led to exclusion of patients. PBMCs were obtained from 9 to 10 ml fresh peripheral blood. Germline CDR1 reads LGHDT; CDR2 reads YNNKEL (reference sequence). The germline V and J ends were trimmed by 5 bases and 11 bases, with 18 bases remaining between them. The CDR3 contains 13 residues. The rearrangement uses TRBV3-1 and TRBJ1-1; D uncertain. The sample was blood. The source of this sequence is a man aged 50-59 years with Graves' hyperthyroidism. CDR3 DNA: TGTGCCAGCAGCGACACCGTTTTGGGTTCTGCTTTCTTT. Protein: CASSDTVLGSAFF.